This record concerns one TCR beta chain sequence. From germline, CDR1 is MNHEY and CDR2 SMNVEV (reference sequence). V was trimmed by 5 bases and J by 3 bases, leaving 11 bases between them. The CDR3 length is 14 residues. This sample was taken from a study of T cell responses to AZD1222 COVID-19 vaccine. The method was immunoSEQ multiplex PCR; TCRdb's version includes in-frame clones alone and lacks a portion of them. The table records about 160,000 clones, roughly 92% of them present only once. The V call is TRBV27, the J call TRBJ1-5; D might be TRBD1 (6 bases). This clonotype originated in an adult in good health. Here the sequenced sample was peripheral blood, taken on day 0 of AZD1222 vaccination. In DNA form, the CDR3 reads TGTGCCAGCAGTCTACAGGGTGACAATCAGCCCCAGCATTTT. Encoded protein: CASSLQGDNQPQHF.